Detailed here is one T cell receptor (beta chain). Germline values: CDR1 MDHEN, CDR2 SYDVKM. V trimming: 5 bases; J trimming: 2 bases; junction bases outside the gene matches: 7. This CDR3 is 17 amino acids long. This sample is part of a study of blood T cell repertoires in COVID-19. Study in general: COVID-19 samples collected from the United States, Italy and Spain covered acute and convalescent phases. T cells, B-cell-depleted T cells, or PBMCs supplied cDNA or gDNA.

In the original processing: Amplification of reference gene primers provided the estimated nucleated cell counts. The method was immunoSEQ multiplex PCR; TCRdb's version includes in-frame clones alone and lacks a portion of them. V, J and clone size were drawn from that table, and D and trimming were deduced from the DNA. The data hold 100,000 to 150,000 clones, with 75% to 85% observed a single time. The TCR was taken from a woman between 45 and 65 years old with acute or convalescent COVID-19. This chain connects TRBV28 to TRBJ2-7, with TRBD2 matching over 15 bases. The source material was peripheral blood. The CDR3 loop is CASSGLAGGQGTYEQYF. The CDR3 region has the DNA TGTGCCAGCAGTGGACTAGCGGGAGGGCAAGGGACCTACGAGCAGTACTTC. The variable domain in full, with the rest retrieved from reference TRBV28 and TRBJ2-7, is DVKVTQSSRYLVKRTGEKVFLECVQDMDHENMFWYRQDPGLGLRLIYFSYDVKMKEKGDIPEGYSVSREKKERFSLILESASTNQTSMYLCASSGLAGGQGTYEQYFGPGTRLTVT.